These 27 T cell receptor beta chains were all obtained from the same sample, sequenced in a study of STAT5B mutations in CD4+ large granular lymphocyte leukemia. TCRdb's table, derived via immunoSEQ multiplex PCR, lists solely in-frame clones and lacks some. The sample shows about 33,000 clones, around 74% of them seen only once. Sequencing was done on a sample of CD4+ T cells from blood buffy coats. The receptors derive from a human donor in good health.

The chain carries TRBV30 and TRBJ1-3, with D perhaps TRBD1 (5 bases). The CDR3 covers 13 residues. The germline gives CDR1 GTSNPN, CDR2 SVGIG (reference sequence). V was clipped by 2 bases and J by 2 bases, with 7 bases between them. CDR3 region: CAWSWGTGNTIYF. The CDR3 coding sequence is TGTGCCTGGAGTTGGGGCACTGGAAACACCATATATTTT.

The gene calls are TRBV11-3 and TRBJ2-2, with D possibly being TRBD1 or TRBD2 (5 bases each). The CDR3 loop spans 15 amino acids. Trimming pared 5 bases from V and 1 base from J, leaving 11 bases between. Germline V gene lookup returns CDR1 SGHNT and CDR2 YENEEA. DNA of the CDR3: TGTGCCAGCAGCCCCCGGGGCCGGAACACCGGGGAGCTGTTTTTT. Its translation: CASSPRGRNTGELFF. Looking up the rest from reference TRBV11-3 and TRBJ2-2 gives the full variable domain: EAGVVQSPRYKIIEKKQPVAFWCNPISGHNTLYWYLQNLGQGPELLIRYENEEAVDDSQLPKDRFSAERLKGVDSTLKIQPAELGDSAVYLCASSPRGRNTGELFFGEGSRLTVL.

The gene calls are TRBV5-1 and TRBJ2-7; 7 positions agree with TRBD1. This CDR3 comprises 14 residues. The germline CDR1 and CDR2 sequences are SGHRS and YFSETQ. Germline trimming cut 4 bases from V and 2 bases from J; bases unmatched to any gene: 6. CDR3 loop: CASSDGTATYEQYF. The CDR3 DNA reads as TGCGCCAGCAGCGACGGGACAGCTACCTACGAGCAGTACTTC.

This clone appeared once. The chain has TRBV5-4 and TRBJ1-2, with D possibly matching TRBD1 (5 bases). The ends were cut back, 2 bases at V and 3 bases at J, with 8 bases in the middle. The CDR3 is 13 residues long. Germline V gene sequence: CDR1 SGHNT, CDR2 YYREEE (reference sequence). The DNA of the CDR3 is TGTGCCAGCAGCTTAACAGGCGACTATGGCTACACCTTC. Its translation: CASSLTGDYGYTF.

This clone was detected only once. The gene calls are TRBV4-2 and TRBJ2-5; maybe TRBD2 (7 bases). Between the trimmed V and J ends, which lost 1 base and 5 bases, there was a span of 17 bases. CDR1 LGHNA and CDR2 YNFKEQ come from the germline V gene. The CDR3 consists of 16 residues. CDR3 DNA sequence: TGTGCCAGCAGCCAAGTTTACGGGGGGCGCGGGGAGACCCAGTACTTC. Translation: CASSQVYGGRGETQYF.

This clone was detected once. The junction departs from germline at one end; a sequencing error may be responsible. V usage is TRBV7-7 and J usage is TRBJ1-2; no definite D call. CDR3 length: 13 amino acids. The germline V gene has CDR1 SSHAT and CDR2 FNYEAQ (reference sequence). The CDR3 loop is CASSPGAGYGYTF. CDR3 in DNA: TGTGCTAGCAGCCCGGGTGCGGGATATGGCTACACCTTC.

This chain links TRBV9 with TRBJ2-5; D may correspond to TRBD1 or TRBD2 (6 bases each). The V end lost 0 bases, the J end lost 3 bases, and 12 bases lay between the germline ends. The CDR3 contains 15 residues. Germline V gives CDR1 SGDLS, CDR2 YYNGEE. This CDR3 is CASSVGAGGKETQYF. Written as DNA, the CDR3 is TGTGCCAGCAGCGTAGGGGCCGGGGGCAAAGAGACCCAGTACTTC.

V usage is TRBV30 and J usage is TRBJ2-6, with TRBD2 matching over 7 bases. The CDR3 consists of 19 residues. Germline lookup yields CDR1 GTSNPN and CDR2 SVGIG (reference sequence). V dropped 0 bases and J dropped 0; count of bases not matched to a gene: 11. The CDR3 sequence is CAWSVYDLGRRSGANVLTF. The CDR3 DNA is TGTGCCTGGAGTGTATACGACCTCGGGAGGCGCTCTGGGGCCAACGTCCTGACTTTC.

This clone has a handful of counts. This chain joins TRBV10-1 and TRBJ1-4, with TRBD1 matching 7 bases. CDR3 size: 15 residues. Trimming removed 3 bases from V and 10 bases from J; junction bases left unmatched: 11. Germline assignment: CDR1 WNHNN and CDR2 SYGVQD (reference sequence). CDR3 residues: CASSESRDRVGKLFF. The CDR3 DNA is TGCGCCAGCAGTGAATCGCGAGACAGGGTTGGAAAACTGTTTTTT.

V usage is TRBV10-3 and J usage is TRBJ2-3, with D possibly TRBD1 on 6 matching bases. The CDR3 has 14 amino acids. V shed 4 bases and J shed 0 bases, with 8 bases lying between them. Per the germline V gene, CDR1 is ENHRY and CDR2 is SYGVKD. Here the CDR3 DNA reads TGTGCCATCAGTGCAGGGGTTAGCACAGATACGCAGTATTTT. Its translation is CAISAGVSTDTQYF.

The chain uses TRBV7-9 and TRBJ2-5, with TRBD1 identical over 7 bases. The CDR3 covers 12 residues. With V trimmed by 8 bases and J by 2 bases, 2 bases remained unmatched. Germline V CDR1 and CDR2: SEHNR, FQNEAQ (reference sequence). In nucleotides, the CDR3 is TGTGCCAGCGGGACAGAGCAAGAGACCCAGTACTTC. Translation: CASGTEQETQYF.

V usage is TRBV5-1 and J usage is TRBJ1-1; 9 bases agree with TRBD1. V lost 4 bases to trimming and J lost 5 bases; unmatched junction nucleotides: 9. Germline values: CDR1 SGHRS, CDR2 YFSETQ. The CDR3 runs to 15 residues. CDR3 nucleotide sequence: TGCGCCAGCAGCCGAGGGACAGGGAGGGGTACTGAAGCTTTCTTT. This translates into CASSRGTGRGTEAFF. Using reference TRBV5-1 and TRBJ1-1 for the parts outside the CDR3, the full variable domain is KAGVTQTPRYLIKTRGQQVTLSCSPISGHRSVSWYQQTPGQGLQFLFEYFSETQRNKGNFPGRFSGRQFSNSRSEMNVSTLELGDSALYLCASSRGTGRGTEAFFGQGTRLTVV.

V usage is TRBV6-1 and J usage is TRBJ1-6, with a weak D call TRBD1 (5 bases). The CDR3 runs 12 residues. The V gene lost 6 bases and the J gene lost 9 bases, with 9 bases spanning the gap. CDR1 and CDR2 (germline): MNHNS, SASEGT. This chain's CDR3 is CASRDSLSPLHF. The DNA for the CDR3 is TGTGCCAGCAGAGACAGTCTTTCACCCCTCCACTTT.

This clone was seen only once. This chain connects TRBV20-1 to TRBJ2-5; a possible D gene is TRBD1 (5 bases). CDR1 DFQATT and CDR2 SNEGSKA come from the germline V gene (reference sequence). CDR3 length: 11 residues. V lost 4 bases to trimming and J lost 2 bases, with 5 bases between them. This chain's CDR3 is CSAKGQETQYF. Written as DNA, the CDR3 is TGCAGTGCTAAGGGGCAAGAGACCCAGTACTTC.

This chain uses TRBV11-3 with TRBJ1-3; 9 positions match TRBD1. Looked up from germline, CDR1 is SGHNT and CDR2 is YENEEA. Unmatched junction bases numbered 7, after V lost 4 bases and J lost 0 bases. The CDR3 runs to 17 residues. CDR3 region: CASSSRGTGLSGNTIYF. Written as DNA, the CDR3 is TGTGCCAGCAGCTCCCGCGGGACAGGGCTCTCTGGAAACACCATATATTTT.

The chain uses TRBV9 and TRBJ2-3; TRBD2 aligns across 9 bases. Germline CDR1 reads SGDLS; CDR2 reads YYNGEE. CDR3 length: 14 amino acids. V shed 2 bases and J 5 bases; nucleotides not matched to a gene: 3. The CDR3 spells CASSVLRGGDTQYF. The CDR3 region has the DNA TGTGCCAGCAGCGTCTTGCGGGGGGGAGATACGCAGTATTTT.

This sequence joins TRBV19 and TRBJ1-5; 8 bases align to TRBD1. Germline V CDR1 and CDR2: LNHDA, SQIVND (reference sequence). The CDR3 contains 13 residues. V lost 7 bases to trimming and J lost 4 bases; unmatched junction nucleotides: 3. Here the CDR3 DNA reads TGTGCCAGTACTTACAGGGGGAATCAGCCCCAGCATTTT. This sequence encodes CASTYRGNQPQHF.

This clone was detected a few times. The chain uses TRBV6-6 and TRBJ2-2; D ambiguous. Trimming left V 2 bases short and J 2 bases short, with 12 bases between. The germline V gene encodes CDR1 MNHNY and CDR2 SVGAGI (reference sequence). This CDR3 comprises 16 residues. In DNA, the CDR3 is TGTGCCAGCAGTTACCCGGTGGCGAGAAACACCGGGGAGCTGTTTTTT. Protein: CASSYPVARNTGELFF.

The rearrangement uses TRBV29-1 and TRBJ1-1, with 7 bases identical to TRBD1. The germline V gene has CDR1 SQVTM and CDR2 ANQGSEA. Trimming at V came to 6 bases and at J to 5 bases, leaving 3 bases not matched to a gene. The CDR3 covers 11 residues. The CDR3 DNA is TGCAGCGTCAGGGGGGAGACTGAAGCTTTCTTT. It translates to CSVRGETEAFF.

This chain links TRBV6-1 with TRBJ2-5; the D gene is possibly TRBD2 (7 bases). The V gene lost 0 bases and the J gene lost 0 bases, with 14 bases spanning the gap. Germline CDR1 and CDR2: MNHNS and SASEGT. This CDR3 contains 17 residues. CDR3 amino acids: CASSEALRGADQETQYF. CDR3 DNA sequence: TGTGCCAGCAGTGAAGCGCTACGGGGGGCAGACCAAGAGACCCAGTACTTC.

This clone was recorded once. The rearrangement joins TRBV4-1 to TRBJ1-2; no firm D call. CDR1 is MGHRA, CDR2 YSYEKL, per germline. Trimming removed 0 bases from V and 4 bases from J, with 15 bases in between. The CDR3 has 16 amino acids. The CDR3 protein is CASSQDPAGEVYGYTF. The CDR3 DNA reads as TGCGCCAGCAGCCAAGACCCGGCAGGAGAAGTCTATGGCTACACCTTC.

This sequence joins TRBV7-5 and TRBJ1-1; the D segment call TRBD1 is taken from the table without a DNA check. TRBV7-5 is annotated as a pseudogene. This CDR3 spans 11 amino acids. CDR3 DNA sequence: TGTGTCAGAAGCCCCAGGACTGAAGCTTTCTTT. This gives the protein CVRSPRTEAFF.

The chain uses TRBV7-2 and TRBJ1-2; D gene ambiguous. The length of the CDR3 is 14 residues. Trimming stripped 3 bases from V and 3 bases from J, with 11 bases between. CDR1 is SGHTA, CDR2 FQGNSA, per germline. CDR3 DNA sequence: TGTGCCAGCAGCTTCGGAGGCGGCGACTATGGCTACACCTTC. This gives the protein CASSFGGGDYGYTF.

The rearrangement links TRBV5-4 to TRBJ1-2; D remains ambiguous. Trimming pared 9 bases from V and 2 bases from J, leaving 11 bases between. Germline V lookup: CDR1 SGHNT, CDR2 YYREEE (reference sequence). CDR3 length: 12 residues. CDR3 DNA sequence: TGTGCCACCCGCGATACAAACTATGGCTACACCTTC. Protein product: CATRDTNYGYTF.

V usage is TRBV6-1 and J usage is TRBJ1-2; D not certain. V lost 5 bases and J 4 bases, leaving 8 bases between the germline ends. The CDR3 sequence is 12 residues long. The germline gives CDR1 MNHNS, CDR2 SASEGT. In DNA form, the CDR3 reads TGTGCCAGCAGTCCGTCGGGCTATGGCTACACCTTC. Amino acid sequence: CASSPSGYGYTF.

V and J are TRBV28 and TRBJ1-6; unclear D gene. The CDR3 consists of 13 residues. Between the trimmed V and J ends, which lost 6 bases and 3 bases, there was a span of 6 bases. CDR1 is MDHEN, CDR2 SYDVKM, per germline. The CDR3 protein is CASRRGYNSPLHF. For the CDR3, the DNA is TGTGCCAGCAGACGAGGCTATAATTCACCCCTCCACTTT.

The rearrangement links TRBV7-8 to TRBJ2-2, with 7 nucleotides matching TRBD1. This CDR3 spans 15 amino acids. Germline values: CDR1 SGHVS, CDR2 FQNEAQ. Unmatched junction bases numbered 7, after V lost 5 bases and J lost 4 bases. CDR3 in DNA: TGTGCCAGCAGCGTAGACAGGGCAGCCACCGGGGAGCTGTTTTTT. Residues: CASSVDRAATGELFF.